The subject of this entry is one T cell receptor (beta chain). The antigen remains undetermined. Trimming cost V 3 bases and J 8 bases, with 10 bases left between them. From germline, CDR1 is LGHDT and CDR2 YNNKEL (reference sequence). The CDR3 totals 13 residues. Semi-nested PCR with Nested Universal Primer A followed constant-region reverse priming of full-length variable regions. TCRdb re-analysed the 5' RACE reads in MiXCR, keeping a single row per CDR3 protein. In the table there are around 52,000 distinct CDR3 sequences, about 28% of which are singletons. Memory CD4+ T cells were sorted as CD4+CD45RO+CD25- cells. The study's findings and limits: Larger-cohort validation covered only one TCR beta V-J rearrangement. Greatest tumor Treg TCR overlap was with tumor naive CD4+ cells.

This clonotype was obtained from a female donor with breast cancer. The sequencing sample was made of tumor-infiltrating memory CD4+ T cells sorted from the breast tumor. The subset is: memory CD4+ T cells, CD4+CD45RO+CD25-. The rearrangement joins TRBV3-1 to TRBJ1-4; D uncertain. The CDR3 nucleotides are TGTGCCAGCAGCCATCGGGTAGGCGAAAAACTGTTTTTT. Protein: CASSHRVGEKLFF.